The 16 T cell receptor beta chains reported below all come from one sample, sequenced in a study of blood T cells in healthy people across ages. PCR was performed a second time for about 6 to 12 cycles using a sample-barcoded 5' primer and a J-beta primer mix. TCRdb redid the calling of the 5' RACE reads with MiXCR, one entry per CDR3 protein. The sample has roughly 680,000 distinct CDR3 sequences; 21% are singletons. The sample taken for sequencing was blood. The receptors derive from a man in his 70s in good health.

Only a few counts were recorded for this clonotype. The junction and the germline gene differ at one end; a read error may be behind it. The chain uses TRBV5-1 and TRBJ2-6, with D tentatively TRBD2 (5 bases). The germline V gene encodes CDR1 SGHRS and CDR2 YFSETQ. The CDR3 totals 17 residues. The CDR3 sequence: CASSFWTGSSGANVLTF. In DNA form, the CDR3 reads TGCGCCAGTAGCTTTTGGACGGGAAGCTCTGGGGCCAACGTCCTGACTTTC.

This clonotype was counted only a few times. The chain recombines TRBV2 with TRBJ2-1; 9 bases align to TRBD2. V shed 2 bases, J shed 9 bases, and the junction held 14 bases outside the gene matches. Germline V gene sequence: CDR1 SNHLY, CDR2 FYNNEI. This CDR3 spans 17 amino acids. The CDR3 is CASSELALAGTLTEQFF. In DNA, the CDR3 is TGTGCCAGCAGTGAACTAGCCCTAGCGGGAACGTTAACTGAGCAGTTCTTC.

This clonotype was counted only a few times. The genes are TRBV5-1 and TRBJ1-1, with 7 nucleotides matching TRBD1. Germline trimming cut 4 bases from V and 0 bases from J; bases unmatched to any gene: 6. The germline V gene has CDR1 SGHRS and CDR2 YFSETQ. The CDR3 spans 15 residues. CDR3 protein: CASSRQGDMNTEAFF. The CDR3 DNA is TGCGCCAGCAGCCGACAGGGAGATATGAACACTGAAGCTTTCTTT.

The chain employs TRBV7-2 and TRBJ2-7; D is ambiguous. CDR3 length equals 15 residues. CDR1 is SGHTA and CDR2 is FQGNSA in the germline V gene. V was trimmed by 0 bases and J by 8 bases, leaving 17 bases between them. CDR3: CASSLAGTDPGKQYF. CDR3 coding DNA: TGTGCCAGCAGCTTAGCGGGAACCGACCCTGGCAAGCAGTACTTC.

This clonotype has a single count. The chain is built from TRBV20-1 and TRBJ2-5, with 7 bases that match TRBD2. The DNA end is a closer match to TRBJ2-1, so the J assignment may be wrong. The CDR3 has 14 amino acids. Germline V gene sequence: CDR1 DFQATT, CDR2 SNEGSKA (reference sequence). The CDR3 protein is CSASNAGAYNEQFF. DNA of the CDR3: TGCAGTGCTAGTAATGCGGGAGCCTACAATGAGCAGTTCTTC.

This chain connects TRBV7-8 to TRBJ2-5; the match to TRBD2 covers 11 bases. CDR3 length: 16 residues. Trimming removed 5 bases from V and 0 bases from J; junction bases left unmatched: 5. In germline, CDR1 is SGHVS, CDR2 FQNEAQ. DNA for the CDR3: TGTGCCAGCAGCACCCGGACTAGCGGGTACCAAGAGACCCAGTACTTC. Its translation is CASSTRTSGYQETQYF.

The chain couples TRBV6-5 to TRBJ2-7, with 9 nucleotides matching TRBD1. V was pared by 6 bases and J by 1 base, with 4 bases of the junction left unmatched. The CDR3 is made up of 14 amino acids. Per the germline V gene, CDR1 is MNHEY and CDR2 is SVGAGI. CDR3: CASRGQGPSYEQYF. In nucleotides, the CDR3 is TGTGCCAGCAGGGGACAGGGACCTTCCTACGAGCAGTACTTC.

The rearrangement uses TRBV10-3 and TRBJ2-1, with 9 nucleotides matching TRBD1. This CDR3 has 15 residues. The V segment lost 6 bases and the J segment 4 bases; nucleotides outside the gene matches: 7. Germline V CDR1 and CDR2: ENHRY, SYGVKD. Here the CDR3 reads CAISGGTGSYNEQFF. The CDR3 DNA is TGTGCCATCAGCGGAGGGACAGGGAGTTACAATGAGCAGTTCTTC.

This clonotype was found many times. The chain carries TRBV28 and TRBJ2-7, with 7 bases matching TRBD2. Trimming took 6 bases from V and 4 from J; bases not matched to a gene: 12. This CDR3 is 15 amino acids long. CDR1 and CDR2 from the germline V gene are MDHEN and SYDVKM. The CDR3 nucleotides read TGTGCCAGCAGAGAGGGAGGGCTAGCAGTTTACGAGCAGTACTTC. Translated: CASREGGLAVYEQYF.

This clonotype showed up just a few times. The V and J genes are TRBV4-3 and TRBJ2-7; 7 bases are shared with TRBD2. Germline V CDR1 and CDR2: LGHNA, YSLEER. The length of the CDR3 is 17 residues. J was trimmed by 4 bases and V by 2 bases; bases with no gene match: 14. Here the CDR3 reads CASSQRRLAETNYEQYF. The CDR3 DNA sequence: TGCGCCAGCAGCCAAAGGCGACTAGCTGAGACTAATTACGAGCAGTACTTC.

CDR3 loop: CASSLEGRSNEQFF. Here the CDR3 DNA reads TGCGCCAGCAGCTTGGAAGGGAGAAGCAATGAGCAGTTCTTC. The chain carries TRBV5-1 and TRBJ2-1; D possibly corresponds to TRBD2 (5 bases). Germline V gene data show CDR1 as SGHRS and CDR2 as YFSETQ. The CDR3 extends over 14 amino acids. The germline V and J ends were trimmed by 0 bases and 6 bases, with 10 bases remaining between them. Based on the CDR3 plus reference TRBV5-1 and TRBJ2-1, the full variable domain is KAGVTQTPRYLIKTRGQQVTLSCSPISGHRSVSWYQQTPGQGLQFLFEYFSETQRNKGNFPGRFSGRQFSNSRSEMNVSTLELGDSALYLCASSLEGRSNEQFFGPGTRLTVL.

This chain links TRBV27 with TRBJ1-6, with 7 bases lining up with TRBD1. CDR3 size: 11 residues. Germline V CDR1 and CDR2: MNHEY, SMNVEV (reference sequence). V shed 7 bases and J 15 bases; nucleotides not matched to a gene: 6. The CDR3 is CASTLHRGLHF. The CDR3 region has the DNA TGTGCCAGCACCCTTCACAGGGGCCTCCACTTT.

This clonotype showed up just a few times. The J gene is TRBJ2-2, the V gene TRBV27, with D uncertain. CDR1 and CDR2 from the germline V gene are MNHEY and SMNVEV (reference sequence). This CDR3 spans 15 amino acids. V was shortened by 2 bases and J by 4 bases, with 11 bases between the two germline ends. The CDR3, as DNA: TGTGCCAGCAGTTTAGGGGTGGTGAGCACCGGGGAGCTGTTTTTT. This codes for CASSLGVVSTGELFF.

This clonotype was found a few times. The gene calls are TRBV15 and TRBJ2-2; D gene unclear. There are 14 residues in the CDR3. Germline lookup yields CDR1 LNHNV and CDR2 YYDKDF (reference sequence). V lost 0 bases and J lost 6, with 8 bases in between. In DNA form, the CDR3 reads TGTGCCACCAGCAGAGAACTCGCTGCCGGGGAGCTGTTTTTT. It codes for CATSRELAAGELFF.

On this clonotype itself: One junction end disagrees with the germline gene, perhaps due to a read error. The V gene is TRBV27, the J gene TRBJ2-1, with 9 bases lining up with TRBD2. Germline CDR1 reads MNHEY; CDR2 reads SMNVEV (reference sequence). This CDR3 has 16 amino acids. In DNA, the CDR3 is TGTGCCAACAGTTTATCACTAGCGGGCCCCTACAATGAGCAGTTCTTC. It specifies CANSLSLAGPYNEQFF.

V and J are TRBV24-1 and TRBJ2-5; no clear D. CDR1 and CDR2 from the germline V gene are KGHDR and SFDVKD. This CDR3 spans 17 amino acids. V lost 0 bases to trimming and J lost 5 bases, with 18 bases between them. The CDR3 loop is CATSDLHSSGRSETQYF. CDR3 coding DNA: TGTGCCACCAGTGATTTGCATAGTTCGGGCAGATCGGAGACCCAGTACTTC.